This is a list of T cell receptor beta chains from one sample in a study of cytomegalovirus exposure and HLA in healthy donors. Sequencing used immunoSEQ multiplex PCR; TCRdb keeps in-frame clones, though not all of them. This repertoire shows more than 250,000 clones, 70% to 90% found once; its top ten account for 0.7% to 0.85%. The specimen sequenced was PBMCs. The origin of the receptors is a woman between 18 and 30 years old in good health and CMV-seronegative. Both conserved end residues are part of each CDR3.

v_call,cdr3_aa
TRBV7-6,CASSLTVNTEAFF
TRBV5-6,CASSVPGQGNEKLFF
TRBV21-1,CASKGLCGHLTDTQYF
TRBV5-1,CASSLNPGQGAGNTEAFF
TRBV19,CASSIEGSLLYGYTF
TRBV18,CASSPGQGDAFF
TRBV10-3,CAISPGTSNSLNYEQYF
TRBV6-5,CASSREGKGGYTF
TRBV4-1,CASSREDSTYEQYF
TRBV6-1,CASSWRAADTGELFF
TRBV6-5,CASSYSGPTDYGYTF
TRBV11-1,CASSLRPRAEAYEQYF
TRBV6-1,CASRKLSNTEAFF
TRBV4-2,CASSQVLGGTDTQYF
TRBV4-2,CASSQDWLAGVYEQYF
TRBV27,CASRPLHEGPGNTIYF
TRBV10-3,CAISQTQFTGSNQPQHF
TRBV9,CASSNNPRDREVKLFF
TRBV7-9,CASSPSGATNEKLFF
TRBV5-6,CASSPGQGTTGNTIYF
TRBV6-1,CASLWTDSNQPQHF
TRBV6-5,CASSSGRLRGTEAFF
TRBV5-6,CASSTPGLAGHRTDTQYF
TRBV4-2,CASSQDPLFTYEQYF
TRBV5-1,CASSLAGLAGGTDTQYF
TRBV15,CATSRPRQGVTEAFF
TRBV7-2,CASSPPTGRYEQYF
TRBV6-1,CASSERGLFDEQYF
TRBV4-3,CASSLLGEYEQYF
TRBV28,CASSALGLAGRNSRYNEQFF
TRBV27,CASRRGQLETQYF
TRBV15,CATSRDERGRGYGNQPQHF
TRBV2,CASSEEVGDYYEQYF
TRBV9,CASSEPGGPYGYTF
TRBV27,CASSYQGAAGLFF
TRBV5-4,CASSLVVSSGGGELFF
TRBV27,CAAKGDNTGELFF
TRBV4-3,CASSQADRALYGYTF
TRBV7-2,CASSLGVGEGLGNQPQHF
TRBV5-1,CASSLEPYTDTQYF
TRBV5-1,CASSLVLAGGTDTQYF
TRBV27,CASSLSRPRDRGYNEQFF
TRBV27,CASSFGQGASKGTGELFF
TRBV5-1,CASSQADTDTQYF
TRBV4-3,CASSQGRASSYEQYF
TRBV11-2,CASSRGLAENIQYF
TRBV27,CASSQQLRSGANVLTF
TRBV9,CASSVGLGATEAFF
TRBV7-2,CASSLTGMGYEQYF
TRBV11-3,CASSRSGYTDTQYF
TRBV7-2,CASSSQGLGNQPQHF
TRBV5-4,CASSQGLAGSYEQYF
TRBV9,CASSVTGGISTDTQYF
TRBV6-5,CASSLSGYGYTF
TRBV6-5,CASSFSSEQYF